This T cell receptor beta chain was retrieved from a study of blood T cells in healthy people across ages (dated by TCRdb to the mid-2010s). As for the study more broadly: Template switching captured roughly one uniquely barcoded TCR beta cDNA molecule per two T cells in model experiments. The study measured age-related changes in TCR beta repertoire diversity using deep sequencing normalized with unique cDNA molecular identifiers. Donors were grouped into four age groups: young (average 16 years), middle-aged (over 35), aged (around 66) and long-lived (around 82). To avoid experimental bias, donors of different ages were spread randomly across the sequencing lanes. For two donors (one aged 18 to 30 and one aged 80 or older), the study analyzed two additional independent replicas of 1 million unique cDNA reads from the same blood draw. The study at large found these results: Compared with the aged group, more naive CD4+ T cells, fewer expanded clones and increased TCR diversity were shown by the long-lived group, suggesting age selection. Total diversity estimates from one million sequenced T cells were considered lower bounds and underestimates. As age increased, observed TCR beta diversity per million T cells dropped in a roughly linear way, and a significant reduction was already evident by age 40. Bulk unsorted PBMC profiling prevented conclusive comparison of naive and antigen-experienced compartments. There was a strong correlation between observed TCR beta diversity and the percentage of naive T cells measured by flow cytometry. Because donor CMV infection status was unknown, age-related changes in expanded clonotypes were potentially confounded.

Donors were roughly 40 systemically healthy Caucasian individuals from Russia aged roughly 6 to 90 years. Around 9.7 milliliters of peripheral blood were collected from each donor into EDTA-treated Vacutainer tubes. Ficoll-Paque density-gradient centrifugation was used to isolate PBMCs, with at least 6.5 million per sample. Total RNA, at least 6 micrograms per sample, was extracted from PBMCs with Trizol reagent. The percentages of naive CD45RAhigh/CD27high T cells were determined by flow cytometry on a PBMC aliquot from every donor. The method was 5' RACE. A second PCR of 7 to 11 cycles was run with a J-beta primer mix and a sample-barcoded 5' primer. Each TCR beta cDNA molecule received a unique molecular identifier from a template-switch 5' adaptor carrying 12 random nucleotides. At least 3 million CDR3-containing paired-end reads were obtained from each sample. The Mint cDNA synthesis kit, primed by a TRBC-specific oligonucleotide, was used to synthesize first-strand cDNA from all RNA. After uracil-DNA glycosylase treatment, a first 18-cycle PCR used universal primers M1SS and BC2_uni_R on all cDNA. On the study's bioinformatics: Normalization of each sample was performed by random selection of 1 million high-quality reads, each carrying a distinct molecular identifier. Instead of being binned into consensus sequences, reads that shared molecular identifiers were thrown out. CDR3 identification, clonotype clustering and error correction used MiTCR with a Q25 quality threshold and the strictest error-elimination algorithm. A nonparametric unseen species model with Euler transformation was used to estimate a lower bound on total TCR beta diversity. TCRdb cleaned the public reads at Q25 with fastp, built clones with MiXCR and kept in-frame beta chains. Every entry covers one CDR3 protein and lists the most common genes and DNA from its rows. TCRdb, not the original authors, processed these V and J calls. This sample holds some 1,800,000 distinct CDR3 sequences; about two fifths were observed only once. More than 20% of the sample belongs to the ten largest clones.

Notes on this clonotype: The specificity of this receptor is unknown. No qualities accompany the bases; no much larger clone lies one base away.

The CDR3 holds 13 amino acids from the cysteine to the phenylalanine. Only CDR3 DNA remains: 39 bases, in frame from the first base. Between the V and J ends, shortened by 7 bases and 3 bases respectively, the junction contains 10 bases. CDR1 and CDR2 (MNHEY, SVGEGT) derive from the germline V gene. This clonotype was obtained from a human donor in good health. Source material: blood. The chain joins TRBV6-2 or TRBV6-3 to TRBJ2-1; the D gene is perhaps TRBD1, from 6 matching bases. The CDR3 sequence is CASNWDIYNEQFF. The nucleotide sequence reads TGTGCCAGCAACTGGGACATCTACAATGAGCAGTTCTTC.